The sequence of this T cell receptor beta chain was determined in a study of blood T cells in healthy people across ages. Together with a sample-barcoded 5' primer, a J-beta primer mix was included in a second PCR lasting about 6 to 11 cycles. Every molecule of cDNA carried a tag from a template-switch adaptor with 12 random nucleotides. MiXCR, run by TCRdb on the 5' RACE reads, gives a single entry per CDR3 protein. The data hold about 1.6 million distinct CDR3 sequences, with around 35% observed a single time. Study-level points and caveats: While age rose, TCR beta diversity per million T cells dropped in a roughly linear way.

This clonotype was observed a handful of times. Its specificity is not known. This TCR came from a woman aged 30 to 39 in good health. Input material: blood.

CDR3 residues: CASSPLPGLAGNEQYF. CDR3 bases: TGTGCCAGCAGCCCACTGCCAGGACTAGCGGGCAACGAGCAGTACTTC. The chain couples TRBV7-2 to TRBJ2-7; 11 bases are a match to TRBD2. CDR3 length: 16 amino acids. V trimming: 5 bases; J trimming: 5 bases; junction bases outside the gene matches: 11. Germline lookup yields CDR1 SGHTA and CDR2 FQGNSA. Based on the CDR3 plus reference TRBV7-2 and TRBJ2-7, the full variable domain is GAGVSQSPSNKVTEKGKDVELRCDPISGHTALYWYRQSLGQGLEFLIYFQGNSAPDKSGLPSDRFSAERTGGSVSTLTIQRTQQEDSAVYLCASSPLPGLAGNEQYFGPGTRLTVT.